The clone carrying this T cell receptor beta chain has only one observation. Only CD45RO-negative cells positively selected for CCR7 counted as naive CD8 cells, so terminally differentiated effector memory CD45RA+ cells were excluded. The study drew all its donors from Caucasian adults living in Nashville, Tennessee. The CDR3 has 12 residues. CDR1 MNHEY and CDR2 SVGAGI come from the germline V gene. V was clipped by 6 bases and J by 10 bases; unmatched bases: 5. This sample was taken from a study of shared clonotypes between healthy human individuals. TCRdb's copy holds only in-frame clones and misses some; the assay was immunoSEQ multiplex PCR. The table lists 1.5 million to 2.5 million clones, roughly 94% of them singletons.

This chain links TRBV6-5 with TRBJ2-5, with 10 bases identical to TRBD2. This TCR was recovered from a man younger than 30 in good health. Sequencing was carried out using naive CD8+ T cells sorted from blood. This chain's CDR3 is CASRTGLADQYF. The DNA for the CDR3 is TGTGCCAGCAGAACCGGACTAGCGGACCAGTACTTC.